One sample yielded the 4 T cell receptor beta chains listed below, sequenced in a study of blood T cell repertoires in COVID-19. Only in-frame clones appear in the TCRdb table, and some are missing; sequencing was by immunoSEQ multiplex PCR. Here the sample spans tens of thousands of clones, over 65% being singletons. Sequencing input: peripheral blood. The origin of the receptors is a woman of 80 years or more with acute or convalescent COVID-19.

This rearrangement joins TRBV2 to TRBJ1-1; 9 positions match TRBD1. The ends lost 1 base at V and 5 bases at J; junction bases unmatched: 5. Germline CDR1 reads SNHLY; CDR2 reads FYNNEI. The CDR3 is 15 residues long. CDR3 DNA: TGTGCCAGCAGTGAAGACAGGGGGCGGGGAACTGAAGCTTTCTTT. This codes for CASSEDRGRGTEAFF.

J is TRBJ2-7 and V is TRBV11-2; the D gene is possibly TRBD2 (6 bases). Germline assignment: CDR1 SGHAT and CDR2 FQNNGV. The V end lost 8 bases, the J end lost 5 bases, and 22 bases lay between the germline ends. The CDR3 runs to 15 residues. In DNA, the CDR3 is TGTGCCAGCTCCGGGACGGCGGGGAATCTGAACGAGCAGTACTTC. Its translation: CASSGTAGNLNEQYF.

This chain links TRBV19 with TRBJ2-5, with 11 bases fitting TRBD1. Trimming at V came to 5 bases and at J to 4 bases, leaving 9 bases not matched to a gene. Germline lookup yields CDR1 LNHDA and CDR2 SQIVND (reference sequence). This CDR3 contains 16 residues. CDR3 sequence reads: CASSPVRDRGGETQYF. The DNA of the CDR3 is TGTGCCAGTAGTCCTGTAAGGGACAGGGGGGGAGAGACCCAGTACTTC. Complete variable domain (other parts from reference TRBV19 and TRBJ2-5): DGGITQSPKYLFRKEGQNVTLSCEQNLNHDAMYWYRQDPGQGLRLIYYSQIVNDFQKGDIAEGYSVSREKKESFPLTVTSAQKNPTAFYLCASSPVRDRGGETQYFGPGTRLLVL.

The V call is TRBV28, the J call TRBJ2-1; a possible D gene is TRBD2 (6 bases). This CDR3 contains 12 residues. V was cut by 4 bases and J by 7 bases, with 8 bases left in between. Germline V CDR1 and CDR2: MDHEN, SYDVKM. The DNA for the CDR3 is TGTGCCAGCAGTTGGGGGAGGAATGAGCAGTTCTTC. Translating gives CASSWGRNEQFF.